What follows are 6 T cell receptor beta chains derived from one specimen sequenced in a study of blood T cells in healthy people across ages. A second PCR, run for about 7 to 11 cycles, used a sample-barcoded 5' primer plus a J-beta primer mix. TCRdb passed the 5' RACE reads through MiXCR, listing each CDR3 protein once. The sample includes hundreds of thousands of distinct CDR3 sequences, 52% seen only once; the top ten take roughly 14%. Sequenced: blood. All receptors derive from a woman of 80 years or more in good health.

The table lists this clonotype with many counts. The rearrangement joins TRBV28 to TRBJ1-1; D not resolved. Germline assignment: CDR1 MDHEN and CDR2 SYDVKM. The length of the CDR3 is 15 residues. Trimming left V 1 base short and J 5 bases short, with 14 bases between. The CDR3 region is CASSLLDRAGTEAFF. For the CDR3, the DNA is TGTGCCAGCAGTTTATTGGACCGGGCGGGTACTGAAGCTTTCTTT. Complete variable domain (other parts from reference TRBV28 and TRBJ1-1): DVKVTQSSRYLVKRTGEKVFLECVQDMDHENMFWYRQDPGLGLRLIYFSYDVKMKEKGDIPEGYSVSREKKERFSLILESASTNQTSMYLCASSLLDRAGTEAFFGQGTRLTVV.

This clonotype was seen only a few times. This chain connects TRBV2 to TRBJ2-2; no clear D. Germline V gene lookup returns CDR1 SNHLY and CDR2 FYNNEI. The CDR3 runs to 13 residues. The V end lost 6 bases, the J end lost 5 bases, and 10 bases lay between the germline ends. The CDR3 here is CASRVQETGELFF. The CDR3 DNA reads TGTGCCAGCAGGGTGCAGGAGACCGGGGAGCTGTTTTTT.

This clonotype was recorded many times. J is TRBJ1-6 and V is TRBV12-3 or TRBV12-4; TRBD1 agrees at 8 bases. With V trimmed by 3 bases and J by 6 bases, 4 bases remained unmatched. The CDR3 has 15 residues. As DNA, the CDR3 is TGTGCCAGCAGTTTTGGACAGGGAGGTAATTCACCCCTCCACTTT. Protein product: CASSFGQGGNSPLHF.

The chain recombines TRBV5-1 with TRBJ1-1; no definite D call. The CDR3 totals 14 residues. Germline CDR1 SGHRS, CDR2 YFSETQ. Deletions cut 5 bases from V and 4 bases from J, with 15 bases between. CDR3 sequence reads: CASRRDPATTEAFF. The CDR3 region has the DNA TGCGCCAGCAGACGGGATCCGGCGACCACTGAAGCTTTCTTT.

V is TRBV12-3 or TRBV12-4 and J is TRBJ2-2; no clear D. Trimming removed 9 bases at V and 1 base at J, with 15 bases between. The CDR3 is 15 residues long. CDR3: CASSKEGLNTGELFF. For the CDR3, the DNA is TGTGCCAGTAGTAAGGAAGGGTTGAACACCGGGGAGCTGTTTTTT.

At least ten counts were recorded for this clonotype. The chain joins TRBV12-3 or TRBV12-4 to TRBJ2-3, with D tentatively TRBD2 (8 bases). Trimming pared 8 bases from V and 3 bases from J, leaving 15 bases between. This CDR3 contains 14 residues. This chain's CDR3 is CASGDSGRTDTQYF. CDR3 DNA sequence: TGTGCCAGCGGGGACAGCGGGAGAACAGATACGCAGTATTTT.